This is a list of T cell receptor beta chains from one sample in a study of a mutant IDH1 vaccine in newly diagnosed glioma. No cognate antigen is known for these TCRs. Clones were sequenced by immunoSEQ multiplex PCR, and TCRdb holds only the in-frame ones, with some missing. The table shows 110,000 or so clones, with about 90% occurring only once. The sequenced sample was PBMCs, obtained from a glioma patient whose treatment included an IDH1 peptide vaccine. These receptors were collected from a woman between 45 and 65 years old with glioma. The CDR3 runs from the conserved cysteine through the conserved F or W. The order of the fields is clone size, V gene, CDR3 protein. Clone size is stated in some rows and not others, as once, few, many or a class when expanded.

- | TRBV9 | CASSPQQGKTGELFF
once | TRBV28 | CASSLAGTANEKLFF
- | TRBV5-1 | CASSLGTGDYGYTF
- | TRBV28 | CASSFPRGTGGFEQYF
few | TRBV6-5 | CASRTAGTGGYGYTF
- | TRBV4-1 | CASSQGRSPQETQYF
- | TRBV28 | CASRPGGPNYGYTF
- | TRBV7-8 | CASSLGLAVNTEAFF
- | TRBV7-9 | CASSLSGEKLFF
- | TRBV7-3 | CASSLGISNEQFF
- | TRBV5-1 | CASSFGPTYEQYF
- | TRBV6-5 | CASSLQGTTEPFF
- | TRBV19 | CASSIRGQRNEQFF
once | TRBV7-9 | CASSRSDHRPYNEQFF
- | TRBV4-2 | CASSQYGTEAFF
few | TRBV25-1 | CASSVFGELFF
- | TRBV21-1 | CASSPILEEEKLFF
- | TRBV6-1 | CAGGVSSYEQYF
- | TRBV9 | CASSVGERASTDTQYF
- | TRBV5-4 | CASWELPGLAGGQETQYF
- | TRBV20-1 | CSVYSYNEQFF
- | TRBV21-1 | CASSKECHGTSGSSYEQYF
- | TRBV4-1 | CASSLTSGGHNEQFF
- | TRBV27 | CASSFVGGSYEQYF
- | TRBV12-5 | CASGRDGAYGYTF
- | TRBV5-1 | CASSLEGSGGYTF
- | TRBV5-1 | CASSVGLAGELVEQYF